The TCR beta chain described here comes from a study of blood T cell dynamics during melanoma immunotherapy. Notes on this clone: The antigen is not known.

Trimming took 5 bases from V and 4 from J, leaving 9 bases between them. The length of the CDR3 is 12 residues. Germline V gives CDR1 SGHAT, CDR2 FQNNGV. Only in-frame clones appear in the TCRdb table, and some are missing; sequencing was by immunoSEQ multiplex PCR. Of roughly 16,000 clones listed, 83% are singletons. Findings of the study overall: PBMC repertoires of eventual disease-control patients split at W3 into clonality or diversity gains.

The time point denotes: pre-treatment baseline. The TCR was taken from a human donor with melanoma. The chain joins TRBV11-2 to TRBJ2-7; TRBD2 might be the D (5 bases). The sequenced sample was blood, obtained from a patient treated with checkpoint blockade. In DNA form, the CDR3 reads TGTGCCAGCAGCCAAACGGGATACGAGCAGTACTTC. Protein product: CASSQTGYEQYF. Combining the CDR3 with reference TRBV11-2 and TRBJ2-7 gives the whole variable domain EAGVAQSPRYKIIEKRQSVAFWCNPISGHATLYWYQQILGQGPKLLIQFQNNGVVDDSQLPKDRFSAERLKGVDSTLKIQPAKLEDSAVYLCASSQTGYEQYFGPGTRLTVT.